This TCR beta chain was documented in a study of shared clonotypes between healthy human individuals. Across the whole study: CD8 memory received one plate per donor, CD8 naive two, CD4 memory three and CD4 naive three.

This clone has only one observation. Trimming shortened V by 3 bases and J by 2 bases, and 17 bases separated the two germline ends. This CDR3 has 18 amino acids. CDR1 is MDHEN, CDR2 SYDVKM, per germline. Profiling relied on immunoSEQ multiplex PCR, and the TCRdb table lists in-frame clones only, not all of them. The profile covers over 400,000 clones, with 90% to 96% appearing a single time and 0.05% to 0.08% taken by the ten largest. V and J are TRBV28 and TRBJ2-6; D remains ambiguous. Sample: naive CD4+ T cells sorted from blood. Subset in this sample: CD45RA+ positively selected. This receptor was obtained from a woman aged 30 to 39 in good health. The CDR3 region is CASSFSGVGFAGANVLTF. The DNA of the CDR3 is TGTGCCAGCAGTTTTTCCGGCGTGGGCTTTGCTGGGGCCAACGTCCTGACTTTC.